The clone carrying this TCR beta chain has a single count. Its matching antigen is unknown. The data originate from a study of cytomegalovirus exposure and HLA in healthy donors. Study information: Early release data held 85 million or so unique TCRs from HLA-typed donors. Study-wide results and limits: Analyses of presence/absence relied on an assumption of roughly uniform sequencing depth across donors.

Trimming took 0 bases from V and 8 from J, leaving 14 bases between them. This CDR3 has 14 amino acids. Germline V CDR1 and CDR2: SGHRS, YFSETQ. PCR involved 60 Vbeta and 13 Jbeta primers. Measured with immunoSEQ multiplex PCR; TCRdb has only the in-frame clones, and not every one. The sample yields 150,000 or so clones, over 75% seen once. The sequence came from a woman aged 40-49 years in good health and CMV-seropositive. The sample was PBMCs. The chain has TRBV5-1 and TRBJ1-1; no clear D gene. The CDR3 nucleotides read TGCGCCAGCAGCTTGGAGGCGCCGCGGGTCGAAGCTTTCTTT. Encoded protein: CASSLEAPRVEAFF. Using reference TRBV5-1 and TRBJ1-1 for the parts outside the CDR3, the full variable domain is KAGVTQTPRYLIKTRGQQVTLSCSPISGHRSVSWYQQTPGQGLQFLFEYFSETQRNKGNFPGRFSGRQFSNSRSEMNVSTLELGDSALYLCASSLEAPRVEAFFGQGTRLTVV.